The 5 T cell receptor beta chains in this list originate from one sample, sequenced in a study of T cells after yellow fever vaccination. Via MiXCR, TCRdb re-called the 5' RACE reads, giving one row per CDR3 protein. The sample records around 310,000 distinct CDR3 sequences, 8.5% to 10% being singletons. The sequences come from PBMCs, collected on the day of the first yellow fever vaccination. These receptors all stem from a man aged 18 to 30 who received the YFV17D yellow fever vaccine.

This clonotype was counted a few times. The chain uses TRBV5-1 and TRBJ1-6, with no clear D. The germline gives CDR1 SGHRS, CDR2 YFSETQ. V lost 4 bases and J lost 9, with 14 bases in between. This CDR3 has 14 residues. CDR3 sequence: CASSPEISGSPLHF. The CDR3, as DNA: TGCGCCAGCAGCCCCGAGATAAGTGGTTCACCCCTCCACTTT. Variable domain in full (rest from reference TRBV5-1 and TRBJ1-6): KAGVTQTPRYLIKTRGQQVTLSCSPISGHRSVSWYQQTPGQGLQFLFEYFSETQRNKGNFPGRFSGRQFSNSRSEMNVSTLELGDSALYLCASSPEISGSPLHFGNGTRLTVT.

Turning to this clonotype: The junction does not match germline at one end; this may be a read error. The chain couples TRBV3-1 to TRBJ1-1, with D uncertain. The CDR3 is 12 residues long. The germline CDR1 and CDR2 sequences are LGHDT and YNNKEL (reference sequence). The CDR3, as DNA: TGTGCCAGCAGTCAAGTGCGGGCTGAAGCTTTCTTT. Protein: CASSQVRAEAFF.

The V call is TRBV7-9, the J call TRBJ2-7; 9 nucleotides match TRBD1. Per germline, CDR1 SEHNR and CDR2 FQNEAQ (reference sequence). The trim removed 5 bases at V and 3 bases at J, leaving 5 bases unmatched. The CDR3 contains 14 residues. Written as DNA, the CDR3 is TGTGCCAGCAGCGGAGGGACAGGGATCTACGAGCAGTACTTC. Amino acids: CASSGGTGIYEQYF.

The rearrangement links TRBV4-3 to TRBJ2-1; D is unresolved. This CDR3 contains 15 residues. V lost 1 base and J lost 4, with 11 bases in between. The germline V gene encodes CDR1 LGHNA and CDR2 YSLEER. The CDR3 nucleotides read TGCGCCAGCAGCCAAGGGCAGGACCTTTACAATGAGCAGTTCTTC. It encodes CASSQGQDLYNEQFF.

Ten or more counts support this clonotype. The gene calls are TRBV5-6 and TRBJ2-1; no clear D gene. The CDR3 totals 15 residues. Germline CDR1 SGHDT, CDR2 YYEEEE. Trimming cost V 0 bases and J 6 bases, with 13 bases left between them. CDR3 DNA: TGTGCCAGCAGCTTGGCTTTTAGGGTCGCCAATGAGCAGTTCTTC. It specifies CASSLAFRVANEQFF.